The sequence of this TCR beta chain was determined in a study of T cells in Graves' hyperthyroidism and ophthalmopathy. The sample holds a few counts of this clonotype. For Graves' hyperthyroidism to be stable, ophthalmopathy could not progress within 18 months. TCR beta CDR3 region amplification was performed from RNA transcripts. HTBI primers were used for first-round RT-PCR of the TCR CDR3. A single record per CDR3 protein comes from TCRdb applying MiXCR to the multiplex PCR reads. The table lists approximately 400,000 distinct CDR3 sequences, around 14% of them singletons. Per the germline V gene, CDR1 is DFQATT and CDR2 is SNEGSKA (reference sequence). V lost 2 bases and J lost 5, with 19 bases in between. The CDR3 is 16 residues long.

Input material: blood. The chain couples TRBV20-1 to TRBJ2-1, with D perhaps TRBD1 or TRBD2 (7 bases each). The sequence derives from a woman under 30 with Graves' hyperthyroidism. CDR3 sequence: CSARPPTGRDHNEQFF. The CDR3 DNA reads as TGCAGTGCTAGACCCCCGACAGGGAGGGACCACAATGAGCAGTTCTTC.